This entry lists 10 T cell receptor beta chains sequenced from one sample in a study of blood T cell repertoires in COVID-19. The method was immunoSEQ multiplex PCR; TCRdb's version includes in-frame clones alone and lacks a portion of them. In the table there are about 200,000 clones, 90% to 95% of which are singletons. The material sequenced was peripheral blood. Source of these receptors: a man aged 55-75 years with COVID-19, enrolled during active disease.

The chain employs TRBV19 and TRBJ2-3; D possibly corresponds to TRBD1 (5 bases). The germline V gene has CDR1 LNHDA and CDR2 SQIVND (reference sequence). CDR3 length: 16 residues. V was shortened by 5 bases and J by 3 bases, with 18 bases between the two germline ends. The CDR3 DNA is TGTGCCAGTAGTTTGTTGAAGGGGCGCAGGACAGATACGCAGTATTTT. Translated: CASSLLKGRRTDTQYF.

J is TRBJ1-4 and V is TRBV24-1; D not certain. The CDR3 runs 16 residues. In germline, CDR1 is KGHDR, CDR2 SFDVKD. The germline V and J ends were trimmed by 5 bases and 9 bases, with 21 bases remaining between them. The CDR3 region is CATSVSWRWPQKKLFF. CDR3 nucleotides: TGTGCCACCAGTGTATCATGGAGATGGCCTCAGAAAAAACTGTTTTTT.

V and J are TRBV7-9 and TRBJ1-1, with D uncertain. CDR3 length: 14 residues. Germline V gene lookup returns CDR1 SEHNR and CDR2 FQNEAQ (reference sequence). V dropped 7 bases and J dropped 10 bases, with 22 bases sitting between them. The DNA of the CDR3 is TGTGCCAGCACCCTAGGTGCAGAAAGATCCCCAGCTTTCTTT. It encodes CASTLGAERSPAFF.

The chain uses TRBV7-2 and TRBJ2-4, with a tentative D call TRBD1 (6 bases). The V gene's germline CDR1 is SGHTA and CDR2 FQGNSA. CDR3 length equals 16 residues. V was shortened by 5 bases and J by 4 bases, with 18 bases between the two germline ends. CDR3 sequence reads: CASSRRGQALKNIQYF. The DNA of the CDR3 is TGTGCCAGCAGCCGCCGGGGACAAGCCCTTAAAAACATTCAGTACTTC.

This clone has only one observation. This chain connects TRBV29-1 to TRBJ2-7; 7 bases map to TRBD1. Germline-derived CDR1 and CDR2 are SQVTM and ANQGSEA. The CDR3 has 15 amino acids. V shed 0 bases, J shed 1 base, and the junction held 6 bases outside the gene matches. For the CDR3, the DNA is TGCAGCGTTGAAGAGGGGACAGAGATATCCTACGAGCAGTACTTC. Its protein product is CSVEEGTEISYEQYF.

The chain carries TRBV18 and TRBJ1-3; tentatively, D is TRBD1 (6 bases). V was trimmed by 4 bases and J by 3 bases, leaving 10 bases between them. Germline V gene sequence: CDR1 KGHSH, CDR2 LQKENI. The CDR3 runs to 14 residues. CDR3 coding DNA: TGTGCCAGCTCACGGGACACGGTTGGAAACACCATATATTTT. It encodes CASSRDTVGNTIYF.

The CDR3 is CASSLMGEAEQFF. The CDR3 coding sequence is TGTGCCAGCAGCTTAATGGGGGAGGCTGAGCAGTTCTTC. This chain joins TRBV7-9 and TRBJ2-1, with D maybe TRBD2 (6 bases). With 2 bases removed from V and 9 bases from J, the gap between germline ends came to 11 bases. This CDR3 is 13 amino acids long. CDR1 SEHNR and CDR2 FQNEAQ come from the germline V gene (reference sequence).

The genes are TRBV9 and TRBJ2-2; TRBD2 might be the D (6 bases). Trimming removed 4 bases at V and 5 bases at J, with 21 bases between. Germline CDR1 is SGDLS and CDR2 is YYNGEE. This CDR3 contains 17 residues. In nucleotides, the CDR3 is TGTGCCAGCAGCCCTCCCGTGGGCAGGGCGGGGACCGGGGAGCTGTTTTTT. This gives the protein CASSPPVGRAGTGELFF.

This CDR3 reads CASSSPGYEQYF. DNA for the CDR3: TGTGCCAGCAGTTCGCCAGGTTACGAGCAGTACTTC. The V gene is TRBV28, the J gene TRBJ2-7, with unresolved D. CDR1 is MDHEN, CDR2 SYDVKM, per germline. Trimming cost V 4 bases and J 4 bases, with 8 bases left between them. The CDR3 totals 12 residues.

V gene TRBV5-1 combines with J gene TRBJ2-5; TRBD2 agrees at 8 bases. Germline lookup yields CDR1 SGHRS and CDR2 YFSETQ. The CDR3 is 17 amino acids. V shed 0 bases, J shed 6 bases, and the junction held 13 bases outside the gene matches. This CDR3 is CASSLGSSSGSYQTQYF. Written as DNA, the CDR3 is TGCGCCAGCAGCTTGGGTTCGTCGAGCGGGAGTTACCAGACCCAGTACTTC.